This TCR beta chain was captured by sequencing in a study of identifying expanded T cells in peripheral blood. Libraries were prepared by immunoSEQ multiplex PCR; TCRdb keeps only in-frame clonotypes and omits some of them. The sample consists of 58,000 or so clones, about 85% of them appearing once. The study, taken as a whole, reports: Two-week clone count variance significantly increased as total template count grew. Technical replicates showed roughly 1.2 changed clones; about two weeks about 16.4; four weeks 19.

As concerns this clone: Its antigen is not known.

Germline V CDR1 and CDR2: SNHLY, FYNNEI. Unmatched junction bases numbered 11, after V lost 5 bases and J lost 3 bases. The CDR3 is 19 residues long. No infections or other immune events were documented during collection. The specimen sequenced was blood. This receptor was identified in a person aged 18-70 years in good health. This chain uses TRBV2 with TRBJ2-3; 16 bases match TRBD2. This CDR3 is CASSYGTSGGALVTDTQYF. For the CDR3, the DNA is TGTGCCAGCAGTTACGGGACTAGCGGGGGGGCACTCGTGACAGATACGCAGTATTTT.